These 16 T cell receptor beta chains share one sample of origin, sequenced in a study of blood T cell repertoires in COVID-19. Clones were read by immunoSEQ multiplex PCR, and TCRdb kept only the in-frame ones, dropping some. The sample yields just over 350,000 clones, around 88% seen once. Material for sequencing was peripheral blood. The receptors derive from a woman in her sixties with COVID-19, enrolled during active disease.

The chain links TRBV6-5 to TRBJ2-6, with 7 bases fitting TRBD2. Germline V gives CDR1 MNHEY, CDR2 SVGAGI. The CDR3 covers 16 residues. V lost 2 bases to trimming and J lost 4 bases; unmatched junction nucleotides: 5. The CDR3 sequence is CASSYEGGSGANVLTF. CDR3 DNA sequence: TGTGCCAGCAGTTACGAGGGAGGGTCGGGGGCCAACGTCCTGACTTTC.

V and J are TRBV12-3 or TRBV12-4 and TRBJ1-1; D is undetermined. This CDR3 is 13 amino acids long. V shed 7 bases and J shed 7 bases, with 16 bases lying between them. CDR3 amino acids: CASTSGGQNEAFF. DNA for the CDR3: TGTGCCAGCACCTCCGGAGGGCAAAATGAAGCTTTCTTT.

The V and J genes are TRBV10-2 and TRBJ1-2; D uncertain. V lost 3 bases to trimming and J lost 3 bases, with 11 bases between them. Germline V gene lookup returns CDR1 WSHSY and CDR2 SAAADI. This CDR3 has 14 amino acids. The CDR3 coding sequence is TGCGCCAGCAGTGAAAACACTAGGGACTATGGCTACACCTTC. Translated, it gives CASSENTRDYGYTF.

The V and J genes are TRBV5-6 and TRBJ2-7; 8 positions match TRBD1. V dropped 6 bases and J dropped 3; count of bases not matched to a gene: 8. CDR3 size: 14 residues. Germline values: CDR1 SGHDT, CDR2 YYEEEE. The CDR3 sequence: CASTSGTGDYEQYF. The CDR3 region has the DNA TGTGCCAGCACCTCCGGGACAGGAGACTACGAGCAGTACTTC.

The CDR3 protein is CASSTTSGGPQETQYF. The CDR3 DNA is TGCGCCAGCAGTACGACTAGCGGGGGGCCCCAGGAGACCCAGTACTTC. This chain joins TRBV10-2 and TRBJ2-5, with 13 bases matching TRBD2. This CDR3 has 16 amino acids. Germline V gene data show CDR1 as WSHSY and CDR2 as SAAADI. J lost 5 bases, V lost 5 bases, and 8 bases had no gene match.

This rearrangement joins TRBV4-1 to TRBJ2-3; no clear D gene. The CDR3 is 15 residues long. The germline V and J ends were trimmed by 0 bases and 3 bases, with 10 bases remaining between them. Germline lookup yields CDR1 MGHRA and CDR2 YSYEKL. The CDR3 is CASSQDWAVTDTQYF. DNA for the CDR3: TGCGCCAGCAGCCAAGATTGGGCAGTAACAGATACGCAGTATTTT.

The genes are TRBV7-9 and TRBJ2-4, with TRBD1 identical over 10 bases. The CDR3 is 16 residues long. Trimming at V came to 1 base and at J to 9 bases, leaving 9 bases not matched to a gene. In germline, CDR1 is SEHNR, CDR2 FQNEAQ (reference sequence). The CDR3 reads CASSLEAGQGFGIQYF. The CDR3 DNA sequence: TGTGCCAGCAGCTTAGAGGCGGGACAGGGGTTCGGCATTCAGTACTTC.

The CDR3 spells CASSRRTSGGEQFF. The CDR3 bases are TGTGCCAGCAGCAGGAGGACTAGCGGGGGGGAGCAGTTCTTC. The chain combines TRBV7-7 with TRBJ2-1, with TRBD2 matching over 14 bases. Unmatched junction bases numbered 4, after V lost 5 bases and J lost 10 bases. This CDR3 contains 14 residues. Per the germline V gene, CDR1 is SSHAT and CDR2 is FNYEAQ (reference sequence).

The chain recombines TRBV7-9 with TRBJ2-4, with 12 bases lining up with TRBD2. The CDR3 has 16 residues. The V gene end was trimmed by 3 bases and the J gene end by 3 bases; junction bases not matched to a gene: 3. The germline gives CDR1 SEHNR, CDR2 FQNEAQ (reference sequence). The CDR3 here is CASSFLAGGNKNIQYF. As DNA, the CDR3 is TGTGCCAGCAGCTTTCTAGCGGGGGGGAACAAAAACATTCAGTACTTC.

This clone appeared a single time. The chain uses TRBV18 and TRBJ1-3; unclear D gene. Germline CDR1 and CDR2: KGHSH and LQKENI. V was cut by 3 bases and J by 4 bases, with 13 bases left in between. The length of the CDR3 is 15 residues. The CDR3 loop is CASSPSPTKGNTIYF. For the CDR3, the DNA is TGTGCCAGCTCACCTTCTCCCACTAAAGGAAACACCATATATTTT.

This chain uses TRBV3-1 (or the pseudogene TRBV3-2) with TRBJ2-2; 8 bases match TRBD1. CDR3 length: 16 residues. Germline CDR1 reads LGHDT; CDR2 reads YNNKEL (reference sequence). V gave up 2 bases and J gave up 3 bases; unmatched junction bases: 5. The CDR3 DNA is TGTGCCAGCAGCCAAAGAGTACAGGGGGACACCGGGGAGCTGTTTTTT. It is translated as CASSQRVQGDTGELFF.

The gene calls are TRBV7-2 and TRBJ1-1; D unresolved. Trimming stripped 5 bases from V and 7 bases from J, with 14 bases between. The germline gives CDR1 SGHTA, CDR2 FQGNSA. The CDR3 loop spans 13 amino acids. CDR3: CASSPIREGEAFF. Here the CDR3 DNA reads TGTGCCAGCAGCCCCATAAGGGAGGGTGAAGCTTTCTTT.

The chain carries TRBV5-8 and TRBJ2-7, with 7 bases identical to TRBD2. The CDR3 covers 15 residues. CDR1 and CDR2 (germline): SGHTS, YDEGEE. The ends lost 1 base at V and 0 bases at J; junction bases unmatched: 4. The CDR3 coding sequence is TGTGCCAGCAGCTTGTGGGGCGGGGGCTCCTACGAGCAGTACTTC. Translated: CASSLWGGGSYEQYF. Variable domain in full (rest from reference TRBV5-8 and TRBJ2-7): EAGVTQSPTHLIKTRGQQATLRCSPISGHTSVYWYQQALGLGLQFLLWYDEGEERNRGNFPPRFSGRQFPNYSSELNVNALELEDSALYLCASSLWGGGSYEQYFGPGTRLTVT.

The chain couples TRBV1 to TRBJ1-1; whether TRBD1, the table's D call, matches the DNA was not checked. TRBV1 is a known pseudogene. CDR3 size: 17 residues. DNA of the CDR3: TGCACCAGCAGCCCCCTAGGGGCGACCCATTGGGACACTGAAGCTTTCTTT. It specifies CTSSPLGATHWDTEAFF.

V gene TRBV7-3 combines with J gene TRBJ2-1; 7 positions match TRBD2. Trimming removed 6 bases from V and 6 bases from J; junction bases left unmatched: 8. Germline V gene sequence: CDR1 SGHTA, CDR2 FQGTGA. The CDR3 loop spans 14 amino acids. CDR3 in amino acids: CASSLSGTINEQFF. The DNA of the CDR3 is TGTGCCAGCAGTTTATCCGGGACTATCAATGAGCAGTTCTTC.

The V gene is TRBV25-1, the J gene TRBJ1-1; D is possibly TRBD1 (6 bases). Germline V gives CDR1 MGHDK, CDR2 SYGVNS. With 8 bases removed from V and 2 bases from J, the gap between germline ends came to 12 bases. This CDR3 is 13 amino acids long. Here the CDR3 reads CASSLTGNTEAFF. The DNA of the CDR3 is TGTGCCAGCTCGTTGACAGGCAACACTGAAGCTTTCTTT.